This T cell receptor (beta chain) came from a study of T cell repertoires in cytomegalovirus infection. This clonotype was seen repeatedly, ten times or more. One entry per CDR3 protein, called by TCRdb with MiXCR from the reads. Among roughly 300,000 distinct CDR3 sequences listed, 8% to 10% were seen once. Trimming removed 6 bases from V and 5 bases from J, with 16 bases in between. The CDR3 sequence is 14 residues long. Germline V lookup: CDR1 MDHEN, CDR2 SYDVKM. The sequencing sample was made of PBMCs. This receptor was taken from a human donor in good health (CMV status not recorded). Some clones in this sample may be carry-over from other donors' samples. The V and J genes are TRBV28 and TRBJ1-1, with a weak D call TRBD1 (6 bases). The CDR3, as DNA: TGTGCCAGCAGCCAAGGGGGGAGAGGAACTGAAGCTTTCTTT. It encodes CASSQGGRGTEAFF.